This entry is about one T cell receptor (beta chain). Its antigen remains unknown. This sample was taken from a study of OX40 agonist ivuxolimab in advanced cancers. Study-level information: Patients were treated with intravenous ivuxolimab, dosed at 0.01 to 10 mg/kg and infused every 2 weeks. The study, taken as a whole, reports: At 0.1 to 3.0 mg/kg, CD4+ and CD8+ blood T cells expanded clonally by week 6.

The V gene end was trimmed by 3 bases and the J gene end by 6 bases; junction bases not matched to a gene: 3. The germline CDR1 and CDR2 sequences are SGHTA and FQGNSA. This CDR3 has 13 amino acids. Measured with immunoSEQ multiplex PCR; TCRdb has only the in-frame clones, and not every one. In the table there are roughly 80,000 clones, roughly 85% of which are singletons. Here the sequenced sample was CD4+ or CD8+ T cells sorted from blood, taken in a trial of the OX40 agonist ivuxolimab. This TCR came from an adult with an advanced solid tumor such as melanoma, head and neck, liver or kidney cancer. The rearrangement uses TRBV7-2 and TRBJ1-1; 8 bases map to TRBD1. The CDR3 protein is CASSLLQGAEAFF. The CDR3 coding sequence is TGTGCCAGCAGCTTGTTACAGGGGGCTGAAGCTTTCTTT.